By share, the clone carrying this TCR beta chain counts as medium-sized. Study processing details: Using reference gene primer amplification, nucleated cell counts were estimated. TCRdb's table, derived via immunoSEQ multiplex PCR, lists solely in-frame clones and lacks some. The V and J calls and clone size come from that table; D and trimming were worked out from the DNA. The sample includes about 200,000 clones, roughly 80% of them seen just once. This sample is part of a study of blood T cell repertoires in COVID-19. Study-wide background: Specimens from acute and convalescent COVID-19 originated in the United States, Italy and Spain.

The CDR3 length is 12 residues. Germline V lookup: CDR1 LGHDT, CDR2 YNNKEL (reference sequence). Trimming took off 4 bases at V and 4 bases at J, with 5 bases between the two ends. Sequencing was performed on peripheral blood. The source of this sequence is a man between 60 and 70 years old with COVID-19, enrolled during active disease. The chain combines TRBV3-1 (or the pseudogene TRBV3-2) with TRBJ1-3; no reliable D call. As DNA, the CDR3 is TGTGCCAGCAGCCTTTCGGGAAACACCATATATTTT. Its protein product is CASSLSGNTIYF.